This T cell receptor beta chain was identified during a study of blood T cell repertoires in COVID-19. Looking at the study overall: Donors in the United States, Italy and Spain gave samples during acute or convalescent COVID-19. T cells, B-cell-depleted T cells, or PBMCs provided the cDNA or gDNA that served as material.

CDR3 length: 16 residues. The V gene end was trimmed by 3 bases and the J gene end by 1 base; junction bases not matched to a gene: 9. The germline CDR1 and CDR2 sequences are LNHNV and YYDKDF (reference sequence). Per the original methods: Using reference gene primer amplification, nucleated cell counts were estimated. Data came from immunoSEQ multiplex PCR; TCRdb stores just in-frame clones and leaves some out. V and J calls plus clone size are reproduced from that table; the DNA served to infer D and trimming. Altogether about 99,000 clones are present, roughly 82% being singletons, with the ten largest covering approximately 26%.

The sequenced sample was peripheral blood. This sequence originates from a man aged 55 to 70 with acute or convalescent COVID-19. The V gene is TRBV15, the J gene TRBJ2-7, with TRBD1 matching 7 bases. CDR3 residues: CATSRTLETGSYEQYF. The CDR3 bases are TGTGCCACCAGCAGGACCCTCGAGACAGGGTCCTACGAGCAGTACTTC. The entire variable domain, with the rest obtained from reference TRBV15 and TRBJ2-7, is as follows: DAMVIQNPRYQVTQFGKPVTLSCSQTLNHNVMYWYQQKSSQAPKLLFHYYDKDFNNEADTPDNFQSRRPNTSFCFLDIRSPGLGDTAMYLCATSRTLETGSYEQYFGPGTRLTVT.